The 5 T cell receptor beta chains given below trace back to one sample, sequenced in a study of regulatory T cells in long-lasting Graves disease. According to the study, TCR beta libraries were built with iRepertoire HTBI primers and CDR3-region Arm-PCR. TCRdb called the multiplex PCR reads again in MiXCR, with one record for every CDR3 protein. The profile covers fewer than 600,000 distinct CDR3 sequences, with 22% appearing a single time and around 13% taken by the ten largest. The time point: persistent/refractory GD, antithyroid drugs over 5 years with positive TRAb. The TCR library used RNA extracted from PBMCs. The material sequenced was peripheral blood mononuclear cells (PBMCs), taken when the disease was refractory, from a patient treated with antithyroid drugs. These receptors were obtained from a female donor with Graves disease.

This clonotype was counted many times. The gene calls are TRBV7-9 and TRBJ1-2, with D tentatively TRBD1 (5 bases). The CDR3 sequence is 15 residues long. Germline loops: CDR1 SEHNR, CDR2 FQNEAQ (reference sequence). V was trimmed by 1 base and J by 8 bases, leaving 17 bases between them. CDR3 sequence (DNA): TGTGCCAGCAGCTTAGGATCCCAGGGAAACCCGGGCTACACCTTC. It is translated as CASSLGSQGNPGYTF.

This clonotype was seen only a few times. The rearrangement joins TRBV29-1 to TRBJ1-1; no clear D. The length of the CDR3 is 12 residues. Trimming took 7 bases from V and 0 from J, leaving 9 bases between them. CDR1 and CDR2 (germline): SQVTM, ANQGSEA. CDR3 loop: CSAEGMNTEAFF. DNA for the CDR3: TGCAGCGCCGAGGGTATGAACACTGAAGCTTTCTTT.

This clonotype has at least ten counts. The CDR3 DNA is TGTGCCAGCAGCCTAACGACAGGGGTCAATTCACCCCTCCACTTT. It encodes CASSLTTGVNSPLHF. The chain couples TRBV28 to TRBJ1-6; 8 nucleotides align to TRBD1. The CDR3 consists of 15 residues. Germline V gives CDR1 MDHEN, CDR2 SYDVKM. The V gene end was trimmed by 6 bases and the J gene end by 7 bases; junction bases not matched to a gene: 8.

This chain joins TRBV12-3 or TRBV12-4 and TRBJ1-1, with 7 positions matching TRBD1. Trimming at V came to 5 bases and at J to 5 bases, leaving 8 bases not matched to a gene. CDR3 length: 14 residues. CDR3 in DNA: TGTGCCAGCAGTCCGGGACAGAATGGGACTGAAGCTTTCTTT. Translated, it gives CASSPGQNGTEAFF.

To note about this clonotype: The junction differs from germline at one of its ends, possibly a read error. The genes are TRBV7-3 and TRBJ2-2; D may match TRBD1 or TRBD2 (5 bases each). Looked up from germline, CDR1 is SGHTA and CDR2 is FQGTGA. The CDR3 loop spans 14 amino acids. This CDR3 reads CASSRDGNTGELVF. The CDR3, as DNA: TGTGCCAGCAGCAGGGACGGAAACACCGGGGAGCTGGTTTTT.